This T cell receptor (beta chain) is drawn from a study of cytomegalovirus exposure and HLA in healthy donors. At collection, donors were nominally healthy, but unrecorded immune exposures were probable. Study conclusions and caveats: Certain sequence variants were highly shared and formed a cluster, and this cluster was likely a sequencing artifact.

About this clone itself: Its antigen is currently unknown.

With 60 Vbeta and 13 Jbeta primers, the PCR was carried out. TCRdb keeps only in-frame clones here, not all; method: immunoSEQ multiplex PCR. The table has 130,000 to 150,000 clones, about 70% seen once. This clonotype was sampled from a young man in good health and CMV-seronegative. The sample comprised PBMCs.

DNA for the CDR3: TGTGCCAGCAGTTCCCTAGCTGAGTACGAGCAGTACTTC. Encoded protein: CASSSLAEYEQYF. V is TRBV27 and J is TRBJ2-5, with TRBD2 as a possible D gene (5 bases). Matching the DNA end better, TRBJ2-7 makes the J call doubtful. Germline CDR1 reads MNHEY; CDR2 reads SMNVEV (reference sequence). The CDR3 spans 13 residues.